In this sample, the clone carrying this T cell receptor beta chain turned up many times. This entry is derived from a study of patients and donors after allogeneic stem cell transplantation. Trimming shortened V by 4 bases and J by 4 bases, and 13 bases separated the two germline ends. The CDR3 covers 13 residues. The V gene's germline CDR1 is SQVTM and CDR2 ANQGSEA. Each CDR3 protein gets one entry after TCRdb re-called the RT-PCR reads with MiXCR. Seen here are 400,000 to 450,000 distinct CDR3 sequences, 16% observed once, and the top ten hold just over 7%. The sample taken for sequencing was blood, either unsorted or a sorted T cell fraction (not recorded which). This clonotype was sampled from a human donor who was either an allogeneic HSCT recipient or a stem cell or donor lymphocyte infusion donor (not recorded which). It is not recorded whose cells these are; they may come from a transplant donor. The genes are TRBV29-1 and TRBJ1-2; TRBD1 is a possible D gene (5 bases). CDR3 nucleotide sequence: TGCAGCGTTGTACGGGGGGTCGGCTATGGCTACACCTTC. Protein sequence: CSVVRGVGYGYTF.